This TCR beta chain was captured in a study of PD-1 blockade in classical Hodgkin lymphoma. Turning to the study itself: Nivolumab was given intravenously to patients at 3 mg/kg every 2 weeks.

The table came from immunoSEQ multiplex PCR; TCRdb's copy has only in-frame clones and leaves some out. Here the sample spans 30,000 to 40,000 clones, approximately 90% being singletons. Trimming took 4 bases from V and 6 from J; bases not matched to a gene: 9. The CDR3 is made up of 15 amino acids. The germline V gene encodes CDR1 SGHRS and CDR2 YFSETQ. This sample's time point: cycle 4 day 1 (C4D1), after 6 weeks of nivolumab. Every patient relapsed after autologous stem cell transplantation, and brentuximab vedotin exposure varied. CD4+ T cells were purified from thawed PBMCs by negative selection.

This receptor was taken from a human donor with classical Hodgkin lymphoma. The chain links TRBV5-1 to TRBJ1-5, with 8 bases fitting TRBD1. The specimen comprised CD4+ T cells from blood, sampled before the fourth cycle of nivolumab. The CDR3 DNA is TGCGCCAGCAGCCCCGCGGGACAGGACACTCAGCCCCAGCATTTT. It is translated as CASSPAGQDTQPQHF.